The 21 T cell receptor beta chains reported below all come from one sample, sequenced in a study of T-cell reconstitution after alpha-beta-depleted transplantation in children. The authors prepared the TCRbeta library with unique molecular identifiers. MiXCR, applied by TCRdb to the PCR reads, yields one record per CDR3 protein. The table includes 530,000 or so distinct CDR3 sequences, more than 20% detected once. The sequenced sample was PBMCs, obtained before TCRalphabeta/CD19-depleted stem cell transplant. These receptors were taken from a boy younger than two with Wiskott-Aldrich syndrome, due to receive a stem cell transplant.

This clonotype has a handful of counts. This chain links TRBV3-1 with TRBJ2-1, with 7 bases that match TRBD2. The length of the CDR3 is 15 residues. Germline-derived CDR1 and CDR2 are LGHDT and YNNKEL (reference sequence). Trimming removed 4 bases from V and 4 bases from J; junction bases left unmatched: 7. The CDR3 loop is CASSRGGSLYNEQFF. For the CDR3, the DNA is TGTGCCAGCAGCCGGGGCGGGAGTTTGTACAATGAGCAGTTCTTC.

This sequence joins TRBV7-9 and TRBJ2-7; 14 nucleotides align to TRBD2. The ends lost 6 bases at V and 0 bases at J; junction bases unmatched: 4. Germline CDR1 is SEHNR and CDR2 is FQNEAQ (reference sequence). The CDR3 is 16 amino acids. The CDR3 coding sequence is TGTGCCAGCAGTTTGACTAGCGGGAGGGTCTCCTACGAGCAGTACTTC. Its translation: CASSLTSGRVSYEQYF.

The CDR3 DNA reads TGCAGCGTTGGGGGGCAGGGGACTGAAGCTTTCTTT. Its protein product is CSVGGQGTEAFF. The chain employs TRBV29-1 and TRBJ1-1, with D tentatively TRBD1 (6 bases). Trimming left V 4 bases short and J 5 bases short, with 11 bases between. The CDR3 totals 12 residues. Germline loops: CDR1 SQVTM, CDR2 ANQGSEA.

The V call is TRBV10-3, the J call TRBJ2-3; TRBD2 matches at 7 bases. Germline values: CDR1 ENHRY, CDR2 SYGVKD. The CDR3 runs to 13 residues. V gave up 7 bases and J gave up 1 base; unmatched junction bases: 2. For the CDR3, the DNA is TGTGCCATCACCCGGGAGGGCACAGATACGCAGTATTTT. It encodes CAITREGTDTQYF.

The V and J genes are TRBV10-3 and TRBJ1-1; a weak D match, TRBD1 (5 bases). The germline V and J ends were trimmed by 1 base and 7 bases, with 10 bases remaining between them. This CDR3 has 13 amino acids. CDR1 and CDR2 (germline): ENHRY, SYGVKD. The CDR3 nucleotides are TGTGCCATCAGTGAGTACCGGGACGTTGAAGCTTTCTTT. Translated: CAISEYRDVEAFF.

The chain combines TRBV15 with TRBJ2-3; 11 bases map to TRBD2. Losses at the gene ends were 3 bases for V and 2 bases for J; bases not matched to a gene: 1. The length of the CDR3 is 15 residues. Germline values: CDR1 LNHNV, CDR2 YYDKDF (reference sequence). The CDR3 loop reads CATSRGLAVTDTQYF. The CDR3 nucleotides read TGTGCCACCAGCAGGGGACTAGCGGTCACAGATACGCAGTATTTT.

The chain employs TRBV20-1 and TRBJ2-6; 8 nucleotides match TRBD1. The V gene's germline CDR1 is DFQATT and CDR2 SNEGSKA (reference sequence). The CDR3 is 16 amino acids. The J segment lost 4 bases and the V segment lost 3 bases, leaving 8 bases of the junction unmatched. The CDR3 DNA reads TGCAGTGCTAGCGGGACAGGCTCTCCGGGGGCCAACGTCCTGACTTTC. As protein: CSASGTGSPGANVLTF.

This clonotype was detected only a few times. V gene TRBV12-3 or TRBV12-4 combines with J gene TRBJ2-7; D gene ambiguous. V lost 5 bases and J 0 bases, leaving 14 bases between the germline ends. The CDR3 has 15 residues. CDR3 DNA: TGTGCCAGCAGTGTCGTCCAGGCGACCTCCTACGAGCAGTACTTC. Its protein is CASSVVQATSYEQYF.

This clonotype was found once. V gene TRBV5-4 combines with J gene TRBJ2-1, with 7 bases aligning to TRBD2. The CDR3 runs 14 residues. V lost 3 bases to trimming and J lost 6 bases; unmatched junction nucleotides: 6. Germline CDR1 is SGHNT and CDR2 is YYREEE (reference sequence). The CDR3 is CASSSETSSNEQFF. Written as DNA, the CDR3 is TGTGCCAGCAGCTCAGAGACTAGCTCCAATGAGCAGTTCTTC.

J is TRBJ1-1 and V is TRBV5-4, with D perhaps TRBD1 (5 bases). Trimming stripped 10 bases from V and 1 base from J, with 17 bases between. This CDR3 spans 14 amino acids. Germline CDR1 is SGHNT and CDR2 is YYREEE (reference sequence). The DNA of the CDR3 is TGTGCCGGGGCCTGGGGCCCTCAGAACACTGAAGCTTTCTTT. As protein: CAGAWGPQNTEAFF.

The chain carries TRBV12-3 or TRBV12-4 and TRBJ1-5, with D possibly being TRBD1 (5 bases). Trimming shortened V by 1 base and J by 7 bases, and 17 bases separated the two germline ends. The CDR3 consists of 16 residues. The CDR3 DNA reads TGTGCCAGCAGTTTAGTAGGAGCAGGGTCAGGGCAGCCCCAGCATTTT. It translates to CASSLVGAGSGQPQHF.

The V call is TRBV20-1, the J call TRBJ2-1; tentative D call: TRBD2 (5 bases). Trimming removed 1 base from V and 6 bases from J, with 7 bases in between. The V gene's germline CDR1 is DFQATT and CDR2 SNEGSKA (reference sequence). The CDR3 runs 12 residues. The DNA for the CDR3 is TGCAGTGCTAGAGCTCGGGGCAATGAGCAGTTCTTC. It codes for CSARARGNEQFF.

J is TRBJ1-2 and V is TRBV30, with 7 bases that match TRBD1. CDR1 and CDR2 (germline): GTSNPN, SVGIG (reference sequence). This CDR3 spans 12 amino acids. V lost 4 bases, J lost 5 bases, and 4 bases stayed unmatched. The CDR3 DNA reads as TGTGCCTGGAAGGGACAGAGGTATGGCTACACCTTC. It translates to CAWKGQRYGYTF. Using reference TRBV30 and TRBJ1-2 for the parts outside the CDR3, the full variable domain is SQTIHQWPATLVQPVGSPLSLECTVEGTSNPNLYWYRQAAGRGLQLLFYSVGIGQISSEVPQNLSASRPQDRQFILSSKKLLLSDSGFYLCAWKGQRYGYTFGSGTRLTVV.

The chain's CDR3 is CASSLSASYNEQFF. CDR3 DNA sequence: TGTGCCAGCAGCTTGTCGGCCTCCTACAATGAGCAGTTCTTC. V is TRBV5-5 and J is TRBJ2-1, with D unclear. The germline gives CDR1 SGHKS, CDR2 YYEKEE (reference sequence). The CDR3 is 14 amino acids. V was trimmed by 1 base and J by 0 bases, leaving 5 bases between them.

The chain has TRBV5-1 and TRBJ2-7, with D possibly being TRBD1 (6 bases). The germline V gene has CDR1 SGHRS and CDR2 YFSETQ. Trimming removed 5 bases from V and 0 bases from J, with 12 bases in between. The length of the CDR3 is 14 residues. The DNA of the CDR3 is TGCGCCAGCAGAATCACAGGGAGCTCCTACGAGCAGTACTTC. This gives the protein CASRITGSSYEQYF.

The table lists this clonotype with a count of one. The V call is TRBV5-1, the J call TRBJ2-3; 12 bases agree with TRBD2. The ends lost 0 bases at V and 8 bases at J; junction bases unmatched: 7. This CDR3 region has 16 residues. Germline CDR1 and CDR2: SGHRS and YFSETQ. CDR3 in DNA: TGCGCCAGCAGCTTGGGACTAGCGGGAGCCGATAGTACGCAGTATTTT. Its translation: CASSLGLAGADSTQYF.

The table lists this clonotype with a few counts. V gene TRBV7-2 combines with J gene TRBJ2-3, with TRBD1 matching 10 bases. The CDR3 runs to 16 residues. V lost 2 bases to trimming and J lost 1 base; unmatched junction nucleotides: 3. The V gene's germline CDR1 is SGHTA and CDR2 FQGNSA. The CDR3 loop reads CASSLMTGGGTDTQYF. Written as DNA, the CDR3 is TGTGCCAGCAGCTTAATGACAGGGGGCGGCACAGATACGCAGTATTTT.

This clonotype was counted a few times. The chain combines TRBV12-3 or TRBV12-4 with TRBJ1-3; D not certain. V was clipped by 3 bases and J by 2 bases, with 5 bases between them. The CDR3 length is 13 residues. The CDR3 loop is CASSLSPGNTIYF. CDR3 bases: TGTGCCAGCAGTTTGAGCCCTGGAAACACCATATATTTT.

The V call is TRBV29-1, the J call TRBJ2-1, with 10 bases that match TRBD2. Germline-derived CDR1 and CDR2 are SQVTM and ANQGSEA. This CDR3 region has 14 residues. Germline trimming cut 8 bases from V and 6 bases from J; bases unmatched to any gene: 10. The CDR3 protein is CSSRAGGVSNEQFF. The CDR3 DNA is TGCAGCTCGCGAGCGGGAGGGGTCTCCAATGAGCAGTTCTTC.

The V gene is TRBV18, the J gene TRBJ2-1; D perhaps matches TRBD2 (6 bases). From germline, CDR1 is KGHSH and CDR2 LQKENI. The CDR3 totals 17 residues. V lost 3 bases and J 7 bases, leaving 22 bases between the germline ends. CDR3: CASSPVGGKGEVNEQFF. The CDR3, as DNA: TGTGCCAGCTCACCCGTTGGCGGGAAAGGGGAAGTGAATGAGCAGTTCTTC.

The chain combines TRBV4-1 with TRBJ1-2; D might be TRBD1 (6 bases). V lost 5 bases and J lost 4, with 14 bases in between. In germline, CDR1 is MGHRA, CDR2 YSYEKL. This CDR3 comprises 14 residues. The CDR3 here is CASSYNRDAYGYTF. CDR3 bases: TGCGCCAGCAGCTATAACAGGGATGCCTATGGCTACACCTTC.